The subject of this entry is one T cell receptor beta chain. The entry originates in a study of chemoradiotherapy in HPV16-positive cancers. The repertoire was sequenced with immunoSEQ multiplex PCR; TCRdb's copy has only in-frame clones and lacks some. This table holds 30,000 or so clones, about nine tenths found once. Germline V gene data show CDR1 as LNHDA and CDR2 as SQIVND (reference sequence). V shed 3 bases and J 5 bases; nucleotides not matched to a gene: 4. This CDR3 is 14 amino acids long. This specimen consisted of blood, obtained from a patient who underwent chemoradiotherapy. The clonotype comes from a human donor with HPV-associated anogenital cancer. The chain combines TRBV19 with TRBJ2-1; 7 bases line up with TRBD2. The CDR3 reads CASSIGGGDNEQFF. In DNA, the CDR3 is TGTGCCAGTAGTATTGGGGGAGGGGACAATGAGCAGTTCTTC. Combining the CDR3 with reference TRBV19 and TRBJ2-1 gives the whole variable domain DGGITQSPKYLFRKEGQNVTLSCEQNLNHDAMYWYRQDPGQGLRLIYYSQIVNDFQKGDIAEGYSVSREKKESFPLTVTSAQKNPTAFYLCASSIGGGDNEQFFGPGTRLTVL.